These 10 T cell receptor beta chains share one sample of origin, sequenced in a study of blood T cell repertoires in COVID-19. Assay used: immunoSEQ multiplex PCR; TCRdb lists only in-frame clones, some missing. The sample includes fewer than 65,000 clones, 75% to 90% seen only once; the top ten take over 15%. The sequencing input was peripheral blood. The source is a woman between 55 and 75 years old with COVID-19, enrolled during active disease.

V gene TRBV7-9 combines with J gene TRBJ2-1, with 7 bases matching TRBD2. The V gene's germline CDR1 is SEHNR and CDR2 FQNEAQ (reference sequence). The CDR3 is 14 amino acids. V gave up 5 bases and J gave up 8 bases; unmatched junction bases: 9. Written as DNA, the CDR3 is TGTGCCAGCAGCCCGCCCGACGCGGGGGATGAGCAGTTCTTC. Translated, it gives CASSPPDAGDEQFF.

This rearrangement joins TRBV18 to TRBJ1-5, with D tentatively TRBD1 (5 bases). Germline V gene data show CDR1 as KGHSH and CDR2 as LQKENI. The V and J ends lost 0 bases and 7 bases respectively, with 10 bases between them. This CDR3 spans 14 amino acids. DNA of the CDR3: TGTGCCAGCTCACCACCGAACGCAGGGCAGCCCCAGCATTTT. Its protein product is CASSPPNAGQPQHF.

The V call is TRBV5-5, the J call TRBJ2-2, with TRBD2 matching over 11 bases. After removal of 4 bases from V and 6 bases from J, the junction contained 5 bases not matched to a gene. The germline gives CDR1 SGHKS, CDR2 YYEKEE (reference sequence). The CDR3 contains 15 residues. The CDR3 spells CASSRTSGSAGELFF. CDR3 sequence (DNA): TGTGCCAGCAGCCGTACTAGCGGGAGTGCCGGGGAGCTGTTTTTT.

This clone has just one count. The J gene is TRBJ2-3, the V gene TRBV7-9; 15 positions match TRBD2. Germline V gene sequence: CDR1 SEHNR, CDR2 FQNEAQ (reference sequence). Germline trimming cut 5 bases from V and 5 bases from J; bases unmatched to any gene: 8. CDR3 length equals 17 residues. CDR3 residues: CASSRPRTSGREDTQYF. CDR3 sequence (DNA): TGTGCCAGCAGCCGGCCGCGGACTAGCGGGAGGGAAGATACGCAGTATTTT.

The chain combines TRBV28 with TRBJ1-1, with a weak D call TRBD1 (6 bases). V was cut by 4 bases and J by 1 base, with 10 bases left in between. The V gene's germline CDR1 is MDHEN and CDR2 SYDVKM. This CDR3 has 14 residues. The DNA for the CDR3 is TGTGCCAGCAGTTGGGACACGGGGAACACTGAAGCTTTCTTT. As protein: CASSWDTGNTEAFF. Combining the CDR3 with reference TRBV28 and TRBJ1-1 gives the whole variable domain DVKVTQSSRYLVKRTGEKVFLECVQDMDHENMFWYRQDPGLGLRLIYFSYDVKMKEKGDIPEGYSVSREKKERFSLILESASTNQTSMYLCASSWDTGNTEAFFGQGTRLTVV.

This chain connects TRBV3-1 (or the pseudogene TRBV3-2) to TRBJ2-3, with 8 nucleotides matching TRBD1. Germline V CDR1 and CDR2: LGHDT, YNNKEL (reference sequence). Trimming removed 1 base from V and 2 bases from J; junction bases left unmatched: 2. This CDR3 has 15 amino acids. CDR3 sequence (DNA): TGTGCCAGCAGCCAAGGACAGGGGAACACAGATACGCAGTATTTT. Amino acid sequence: CASSQGQGNTDTQYF.

The CDR3 nucleotides are TGTGCCAGCAGCTTAGCAGGACAGAACACTGAAGCTTTCTTT. Amino acids: CASSLAGQNTEAFF. The chain combines TRBV7-2 with TRBJ1-1; D perhaps matches TRBD1 (5 bases). The ends were cut back, 0 bases at V and 1 base at J, with 6 bases in the middle. CDR1 is SGHTA and CDR2 is FQGNSA in the germline V gene. The CDR3 has 14 residues.

The gene calls are TRBV4-3 and TRBJ1-5; a possible D gene is TRBD1 (6 bases). The CDR3 contains 16 residues. In germline, CDR1 is LGHNA, CDR2 YSLEER. Trimming cost V 0 bases and J 2 bases, with 11 bases left between them. Here the CDR3 DNA reads TGCGCCAGCAGCCAAGATGGCAGGGGAGGCAATCAGCCCCAGCATTTT. Protein product: CASSQDGRGGNQPQHF.

V usage is TRBV7-9 and J usage is TRBJ2-7; possible D gene TRBD2, 6 bases. The germline CDR1 and CDR2 sequences are SEHNR and FQNEAQ (reference sequence). V was trimmed by 5 bases and J by 5 bases, leaving 16 bases between them. The CDR3 runs 14 residues. The CDR3 reads CASSQGLGGNEQYF. The CDR3 bases are TGTGCCAGCAGCCAGGGCCTGGGAGGAAACGAGCAGTACTTC.

This chain joins TRBV6-6 and TRBJ2-7, with TRBD1 identical over 8 bases. Looked up from germline, CDR1 is MNHNY and CDR2 is SVGAGI (reference sequence). This CDR3 has 15 residues. Trimming removed 4 bases from V and 2 bases from J; junction bases left unmatched: 7. The CDR3 sequence: CASSSRTGRTYEQYF. DNA for the CDR3: TGTGCCAGCAGTTCGAGGACAGGGAGGACCTACGAGCAGTACTTC.